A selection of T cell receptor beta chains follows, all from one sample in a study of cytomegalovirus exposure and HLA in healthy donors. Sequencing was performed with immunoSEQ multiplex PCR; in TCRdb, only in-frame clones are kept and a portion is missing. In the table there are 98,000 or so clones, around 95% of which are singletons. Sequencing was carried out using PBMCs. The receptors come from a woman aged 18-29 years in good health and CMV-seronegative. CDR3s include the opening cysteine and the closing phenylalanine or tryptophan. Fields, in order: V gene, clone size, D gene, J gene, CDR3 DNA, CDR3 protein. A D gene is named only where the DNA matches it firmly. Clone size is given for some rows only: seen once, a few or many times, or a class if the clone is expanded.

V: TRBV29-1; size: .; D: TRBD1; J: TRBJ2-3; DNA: TGCAGCGTTGAAGACCTGATTATCCGGGACAGAAACACAGATACGCAGTATTTT; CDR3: CSVEDLIIRDRNTDTQYF
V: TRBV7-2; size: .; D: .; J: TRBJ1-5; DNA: TGTGCCAGCAGCCGGCAGGGGAGGGATCAGCCCCAGCATTTT; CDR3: CASSRQGRDQPQHF
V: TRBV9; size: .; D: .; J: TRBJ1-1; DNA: TGTGCCAGCAGCCCGGGGAACACTGAAGCTTTCTTT; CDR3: CASSPGNTEAFF
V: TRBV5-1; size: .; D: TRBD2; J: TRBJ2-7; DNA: TGCGCCAGCAGCCACACATTGAGCGGGGGGGGGTACGAGCAGTACTTC; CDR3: CASSHTLSGGGYEQYF
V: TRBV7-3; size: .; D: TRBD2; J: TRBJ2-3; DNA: TGTGCCAGCAGCTTACAGCGGGGGAGGTCAGATACGCAGTATTTT; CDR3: CASSLQRGRSDTQYF
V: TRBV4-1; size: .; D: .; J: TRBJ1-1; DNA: TGCGCCAGCAGTCTCAAGCCGGGGTTGAACACTGAAGCTTTCTTT; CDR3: CASSLKPGLNTEAFF
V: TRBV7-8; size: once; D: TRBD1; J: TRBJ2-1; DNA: TGTGCCAGCAGCTCCTCGGACAGGGGGCGTTTATTTTTCTTC; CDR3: CASSSSDRGRLFFF
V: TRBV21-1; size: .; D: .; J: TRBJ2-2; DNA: TGTGCCAGCAGCAAAAGGGGCCCATCGCCAGGGGCAGGTTCGAACACCGGGGAGCTGTTTTTT; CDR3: CASSKRGPSPGAGSNTGELFF
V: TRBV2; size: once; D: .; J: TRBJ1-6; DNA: TGTGCCACCGGGGCGGGGCGCTCCTATAATTCACCCCTCCACTTT; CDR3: CATGAGRSYNSPLHF
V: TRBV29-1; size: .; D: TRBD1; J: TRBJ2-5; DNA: TGCAGCGTTACCACAGGGGTGGGGAAAATGAGCCAGTACTTC; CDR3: CSVTTGVGKMSQYF
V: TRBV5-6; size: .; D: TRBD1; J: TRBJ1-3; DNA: TGTGCCAGCAGCTTGGTGTGGCGACAGGGGAGCTCTGGAAACACCATATATTTT; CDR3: CASSLVWRQGSSGNTIYF
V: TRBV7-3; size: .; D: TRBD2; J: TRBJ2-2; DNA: TGTGCCAGCAGCTTACTGGCTAGCGGGGCTCGGGAGCTGTTTTTT; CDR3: CASSLLASGARELFF
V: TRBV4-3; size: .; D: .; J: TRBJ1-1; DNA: TGCGCCAGCAGCCAAGATTCGGGTGCAGCTTTCTTT; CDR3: CASSQDSGAAFF
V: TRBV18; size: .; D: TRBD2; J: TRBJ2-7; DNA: TGTGCCAGCTCACCACCCGGACTAGCGGGGAACTACGAGCAGTACTTC; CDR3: CASSPPGLAGNYEQYF
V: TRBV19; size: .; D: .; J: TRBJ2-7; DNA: TGTGCCAGTAGTATGACTATCACCTACGAGCAGTACTTC; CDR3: CASSMTITYEQYF
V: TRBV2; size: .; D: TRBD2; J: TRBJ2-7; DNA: TGTGCCAGCAGTCCCCCGGGAAGCGGGGCAAGGCAGTACTTC; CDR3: CASSPPGSGARQYF
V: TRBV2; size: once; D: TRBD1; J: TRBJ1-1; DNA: TGTGCCACTCCCGGACAGGGGGCTAGGACTGAAGCTTTCTTT; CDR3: CATPGQGARTEAFF
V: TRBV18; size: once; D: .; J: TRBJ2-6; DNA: TGTGCCAGCTCACCTATCATGGCCGTGGCCGGGGCCAACGTCCTGACTTTC; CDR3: CASSPIMAVAGANVLTF
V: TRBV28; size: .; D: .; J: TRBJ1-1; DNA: TGTGCCAGCAGTTTATTAACGGCAGGGGATAGCACTGAAGCTTTCTTT; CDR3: CASSLLTAGDSTEAFF
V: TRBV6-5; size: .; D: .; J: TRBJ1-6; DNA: TGTGCCAGCAGTGGCCGAAATTCACCCCTCCACTTT; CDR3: CASSGRNSPLHF
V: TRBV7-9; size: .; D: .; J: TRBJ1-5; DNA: TGTGCCAGCAGCTTAGTCCAGGGGCCGTATAGCAATCAGCCCCAGCATTTT; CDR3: CASSLVQGPYSNQPQHF
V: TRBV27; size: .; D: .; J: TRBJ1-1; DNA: TGTGCCAGCAGTCAAGGGGTGAACACTGAAGCTTTCTTT; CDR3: CASSQGVNTEAFF
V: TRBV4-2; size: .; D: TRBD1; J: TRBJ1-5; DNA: TGTGCCAGCAGCCAAGATGGAATATCAGGGACAGGGGGAAACAATCAGCCCCAGCATTTT; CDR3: CASSQDGISGTGGNNQPQHF
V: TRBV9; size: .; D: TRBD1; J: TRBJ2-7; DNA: TGTGCCAGCAGCGTAGCTGGGACAGGGGCCGAGCAGTACTTC; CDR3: CASSVAGTGAEQYF
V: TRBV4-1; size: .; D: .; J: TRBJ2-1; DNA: TGCGCCAGCAGCCCCGTGGGAGGCAATGAGCAGTTCTTC; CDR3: CASSPVGGNEQFF
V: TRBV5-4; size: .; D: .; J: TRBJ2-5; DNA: TGTGCCAGCAGCTTCGGTAGACAAGAGACCCAGTACTTC; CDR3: CASSFGRQETQYF
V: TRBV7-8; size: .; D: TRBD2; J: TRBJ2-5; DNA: TGTGCCAGCAGAAAAAGAGCGGGGGGGGCTGGAGAGACCCAGTACTTC; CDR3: CASRKRAGGAGETQYF
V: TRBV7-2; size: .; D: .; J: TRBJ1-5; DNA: TGTGCCACCGCACCCCAGGATGGGCAGCCCCAGCATTTT; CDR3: CATAPQDGQPQHF
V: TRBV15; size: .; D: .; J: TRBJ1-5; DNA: TGTGCCACCAGCAACAGAAATCAGCCCCAGCATTTT; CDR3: CATSNRNQPQHF
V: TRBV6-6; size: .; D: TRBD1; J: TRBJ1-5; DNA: TGTGCCAGCAGTTACTCGGGACAGGGGGATCAGCCCCAGCATTTT; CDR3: CASSYSGQGDQPQHF
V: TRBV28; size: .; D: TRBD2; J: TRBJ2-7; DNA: TGTGCCAGCAGTCCGGAGGGACTAGCGATGCGCTCCTACGAGCAGTACTTC; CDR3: CASSPEGLAMRSYEQYF
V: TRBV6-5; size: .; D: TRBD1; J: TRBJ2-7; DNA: TGTGCCAGCAGTGTCCTAGGGACAGCCAGCTACGAGCAGTACTTC; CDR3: CASSVLGTASYEQYF
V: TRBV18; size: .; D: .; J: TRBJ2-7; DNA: TGTGCCAGCTCACCACAGGGGTCAAGCTCCTACGAGCAGTACTTC; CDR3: CASSPQGSSSYEQYF
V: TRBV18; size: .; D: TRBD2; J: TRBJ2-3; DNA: TGTGCCAGCTCACCACGGTCGACTAGCGGGGTGAGCACAGATACGCAGTATTTT; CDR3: CASSPRSTSGVSTDTQYF
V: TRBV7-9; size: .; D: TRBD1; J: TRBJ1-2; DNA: TGTGCCAGCAGTCCTCACGGACAGGCCAACTATGGCTACACCTTC; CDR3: CASSPHGQANYGYTF
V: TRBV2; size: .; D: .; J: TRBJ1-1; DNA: TGTGCCAGCAGTCCGCGGGCAGACACTGAAGCTTTCTTT; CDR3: CASSPRADTEAFF
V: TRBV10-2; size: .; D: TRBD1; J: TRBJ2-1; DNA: TGCGCCAGCCGAACGCTTGTGGGGCAGGGGGATAATGAGCAGTTCTTC; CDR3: CASRTLVGQGDNEQFF